This entry lists 14 T cell receptor beta chains sequenced from one sample in a study of T cell responses to AZD1222 COVID-19 vaccine. Assay used: immunoSEQ multiplex PCR; TCRdb lists only in-frame clones, some missing. The profile shows 85,000 to 120,000 clones, roughly 90% of them singletons. The sample consisted of peripheral blood, taken on day 0 of AZD1222 vaccination. The receptor set was obtained from an adult in good health.

The DNA for the CDR3 is TGCGCCAGCAGTGGGGCCACTAACTATGGCTACACCTTC. Its translation is CASSGATNYGYTF. This chain links TRBV10-1 with TRBJ1-2; unclear D gene. Trimming cost V 4 bases and J 0 bases, with 6 bases left between them. Germline lookup yields CDR1 WNHNN and CDR2 SYGVQD (reference sequence). The CDR3 has 13 amino acids.

The chain employs TRBV7-9 and TRBJ1-2; D gene uncertain. This CDR3 region has 12 residues. Germline V gene sequence: CDR1 SEHNR, CDR2 FQNEAQ (reference sequence). Trimming took off 4 bases at V and 8 bases at J, with 11 bases between the two ends. The CDR3 coding sequence is TGTGCCAGCAGCTCCAACCGAGGCGGCTACACCTTC. As protein: CASSSNRGGYTF.

This chain joins TRBV11-2 and TRBJ2-2, with D unclear. V lost 1 base to trimming and J lost 8 bases, with 14 bases between them. The germline V gene has CDR1 SGHAT and CDR2 FQNNGV. The CDR3 is 15 amino acids. The CDR3 here is CASSLVRALRGELFF. The CDR3 bases are TGTGCCAGCAGCTTAGTCCGGGCCCTAAGGGGGGAGCTGTTTTTT. Together with reference TRBV11-2 and TRBJ2-2, the CDR3 gives the full variable domain: EAGVAQSPRYKIIEKRQSVAFWCNPISGHATLYWYQQILGQGPKLLIQFQNNGVVDDSQLPKDRFSAERLKGVDSTLKIQPAKLEDSAVYLCASSLVRALRGELFFGEGSRLTVL.

The CDR3 DNA sequence: TGTGCCAGCTCACCAACCAGCACAGATACGCAGTATTTT. This translates into CASSPTSTDTQYF. V is TRBV18 and J is TRBJ2-3; unclear D gene. Trimming stripped 2 bases from V and 0 bases from J, with 3 bases between. This CDR3 has 13 residues. The germline gives CDR1 KGHSH, CDR2 LQKENI.

The J gene is TRBJ2-1, the V gene TRBV7-9, with D perhaps TRBD2 (5 bases). Germline V gives CDR1 SEHNR, CDR2 FQNEAQ (reference sequence). CDR3 length equals 15 residues. V was pared by 11 bases and J by 0 bases, with 17 bases between. CDR3 nucleotide sequence: TGTGCCCGATCGCTGGGAGCGAGCTCCTACAATGAGCAGTTCTTC. This sequence encodes CARSLGASSYNEQFF.

The V call is TRBV6-5, the J call TRBJ2-7; no firm D call. CDR1 is MNHEY and CDR2 is SVGAGI in the germline V gene. The CDR3 length is 12 residues. Trimming took off 8 bases at V and 6 bases at J, with 14 bases between the two ends. CDR3 nucleotides: TGTGCCAGCTTACAGCCCACTACCGAGCAGTACTTC. Its protein is CASLQPTTEQYF.

V gene TRBV28 combines with J gene TRBJ2-1, with 8 bases that match TRBD1. The junction had 13 bases not matched to a gene; V was cut back by 7 bases and J by 5 bases. Germline CDR1 reads MDHEN; CDR2 reads SYDVKM. The CDR3 consists of 16 residues. Here the CDR3 DNA reads TGTGCCAGCACACCCTTTGGGCAGGGGGCCAACAATGAGCAGTTCTTC. Translated: CASTPFGQGANNEQFF.

This chain uses TRBV6-5 with TRBJ1-5; 7 bases align to TRBD1. The CDR3 loop spans 14 amino acids. The germline gives CDR1 MNHEY, CDR2 SVGAGI. Germline trimming cut 5 bases from V and 7 bases from J; bases unmatched to any gene: 8. The CDR3 is CASSLQGVGQPQHF. CDR3 nucleotides: TGTGCCAGCAGTCTCCAGGGGGTCGGGCAGCCCCAGCATTTT.

This chain joins TRBV5-1 and TRBJ1-1, with 11 positions matching TRBD1. V was clipped by 4 bases and J by 11 bases; unmatched bases: 10. Germline lookup yields CDR1 SGHRS and CDR2 YFSETQ. The CDR3 length is 14 residues. CDR3 nucleotide sequence: TGCGCCAGCAGCCAGCGGACAGGGGGCGAGAAGGCTTTCTTT. Translation gives CASSQRTGGEKAFF. Complete variable domain (other parts from reference TRBV5-1 and TRBJ1-1): KAGVTQTPRYLIKTRGQQVTLSCSPISGHRSVSWYQQTPGQGLQFLFEYFSETQRNKGNFPGRFSGRQFSNSRSEMNVSTLELGDSALYLCASSQRTGGEKAFFGQGTRLTVV.

The chain uses TRBV20-1 and TRBJ2-3; D gene unclear. The CDR3 is 11 residues long. Germline CDR1 is DFQATT and CDR2 is SNEGSKA (reference sequence). Trimming removed 3 bases at V and 4 bases at J, with 5 bases between. The CDR3 nucleotides read TGCAGTGCTAGTCCTGCAGATACGCAGTATTTT. It translates to CSASPADTQYF.

V usage is TRBV14 and J usage is TRBJ1-3, with D maybe TRBD1 (5 bases). Germline-derived CDR1 and CDR2 are SGHDN and FVKESK. This CDR3 spans 14 amino acids. V lost 3 bases and J lost 0, with 6 bases in between. The CDR3 DNA sequence: TGTGCCAGCAGCCAGGGGGTCTCTGGAAACACCATATATTTT. It translates to CASSQGVSGNTIYF.

Turning to this clone: In the same sample, other DNA sequences code for this CDR3. V usage is TRBV3-1 (or the pseudogene TRBV3-2) and J usage is TRBJ1-1, with no clear D. The germline V and J ends were trimmed by 2 bases and 1 base, with 8 bases remaining between them. The CDR3 totals 14 residues. Germline CDR1 and CDR2: LGHDT and YNNKEL (reference sequence). The CDR3 region is CASSQTPGNTEAFF. The CDR3 DNA sequence: TGTGCCAGCAGCCAAACCCCGGGGAACACTGAAGCTTTCTTT.

This chain connects TRBV28 to TRBJ1-2, with TRBD1 identical over 8 bases. The germline V gene encodes CDR1 MDHEN and CDR2 SYDVKM. V shed 1 base and J 5 bases; nucleotides not matched to a gene: 9. This CDR3 region has 16 residues. Here the CDR3 DNA reads TGTGCCAGCAGTTTATCCCTCTCCAGGGGGCAGTATGGCTACACCTTC. The encoded protein is CASSLSLSRGQYGYTF.

CDR3: CASNPSGYNEQFF. The CDR3 DNA follows: TGTGCCAGTAATCCTTCAGGGTACAATGAGCAGTTCTTC. V and J are TRBV19 and TRBJ2-1; a possible D gene is TRBD1 (5 bases). The CDR3 covers 13 residues. The V and J ends lost 7 bases and 4 bases respectively, with 11 bases between them. CDR1 is LNHDA, CDR2 SQIVND, per germline (reference sequence).